This T cell receptor (beta chain) was observed in a study of T cell responses to AZD1222 COVID-19 vaccine. The repertoire was sequenced with immunoSEQ multiplex PCR; TCRdb's copy has only in-frame clones and lacks some. This sample has tens of thousands of clones; just over 90% occur once, and the top ten carry about 20%. Germline V gene sequence: CDR1 SQVTM, CDR2 ANQGSEA. With V trimmed by 8 bases and J by 0 bases, 5 bases remained unmatched. This CDR3 is built from 14 residues. The material sequenced was peripheral blood, taken on day 0 of AZD1222 vaccination. The receptor was isolated from an adult in good health. The chain joins TRBV29-1 to TRBJ2-3; TRBD1 matches at 10 bases. The CDR3, as DNA: TGCAGCCTGGGACAGGGGACGAGCACAGATACGCAGTATTTT. Amino acid sequence: CSLGQGTSTDTQYF.